This section outlines one TCR beta chain sequence together with its context. No antigen is known for it. The CDR3 has 14 amino acids. V trimming: 6 bases; J trimming: 7 bases; junction bases outside the gene matches: 10. Germline CDR1 reads LNHDA; CDR2 reads SQIVND (reference sequence). This record comes from a study of CD8 T cells in ankylosing spondylitis. Whole-study results and caveats: Seemingly characteristic of ankylosing spondylitis blood was a TCR beta motif consisting of under ten highly homologous variants.

Library preparation for TCR beta used quantitative 5'-RACE with molecular barcodes. TCRdb re-analysed the 5' RACE reads in MiXCR, keeping a single row per CDR3 protein. Of around 300,000 distinct CDR3 sequences listed, 11% are singletons. This sequence joins TRBV19 and TRBJ2-5; 8 bases align to TRBD2. What was sequenced was blood, either unsorted or a sorted T cell fraction (not recorded which). The TCR was taken from a female donor with ankylosing spondylitis or in good health (not recorded which). CDR3 amino acids: CASSQLAAEGTQYF. In DNA, the CDR3 is TGTGCCAGTAGCCAACTAGCGGCGGAGGGGACCCAGTACTTC.